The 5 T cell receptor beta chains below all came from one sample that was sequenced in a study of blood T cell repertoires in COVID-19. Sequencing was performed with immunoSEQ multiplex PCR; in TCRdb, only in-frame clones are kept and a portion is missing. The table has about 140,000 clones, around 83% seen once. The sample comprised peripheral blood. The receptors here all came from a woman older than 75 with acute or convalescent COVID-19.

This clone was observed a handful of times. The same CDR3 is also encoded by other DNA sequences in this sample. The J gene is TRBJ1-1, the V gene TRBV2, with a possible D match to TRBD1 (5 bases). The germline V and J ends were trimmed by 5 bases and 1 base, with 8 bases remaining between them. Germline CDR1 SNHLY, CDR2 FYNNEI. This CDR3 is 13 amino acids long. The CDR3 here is CASSLDRNTEAFF. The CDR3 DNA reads TGTGCCAGCAGTCTAGACAGGAACACTGAAGCTTTCTTT.

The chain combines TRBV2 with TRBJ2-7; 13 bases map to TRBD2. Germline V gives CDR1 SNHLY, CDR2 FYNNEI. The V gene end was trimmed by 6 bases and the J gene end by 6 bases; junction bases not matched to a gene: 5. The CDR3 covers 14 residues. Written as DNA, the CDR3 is TGTGCCAGCAGGCCTACTAGCGGGGGGGGCGAGCAGTACTTC. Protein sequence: CASRPTSGGGEQYF.

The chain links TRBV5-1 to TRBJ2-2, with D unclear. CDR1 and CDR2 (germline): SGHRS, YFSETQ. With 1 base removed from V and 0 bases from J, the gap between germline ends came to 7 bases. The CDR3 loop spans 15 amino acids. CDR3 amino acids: CASSLSTTNTGELFF. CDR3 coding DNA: TGCGCCAGCAGCTTGAGCACTACGAACACCGGGGAGCTGTTTTTT.

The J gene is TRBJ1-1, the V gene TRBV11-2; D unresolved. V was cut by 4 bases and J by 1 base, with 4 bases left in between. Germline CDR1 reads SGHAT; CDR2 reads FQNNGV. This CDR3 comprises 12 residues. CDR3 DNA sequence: TGTGCCAGCAGCTCTAGGAACACTGAAGCTTTCTTT. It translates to CASSSRNTEAFF.

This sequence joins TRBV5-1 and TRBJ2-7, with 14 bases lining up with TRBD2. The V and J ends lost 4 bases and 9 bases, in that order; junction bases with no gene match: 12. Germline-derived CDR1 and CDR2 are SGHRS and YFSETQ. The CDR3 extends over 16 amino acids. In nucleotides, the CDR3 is TGCGCCAGCAGCCCGGCCTACAGGGGACTAGCGGGGGCGCAGTACTTC. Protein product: CASSPAYRGLAGAQYF.